The rows below give T cell receptor beta chains drawn from one sample of a study of cytomegalovirus exposure and HLA in healthy donors. Profiled with immunoSEQ multiplex PCR; TCRdb holds only in-frame clones, not every one. The repertoire holds about 73,000 clones, with over 70% as singletons. Sequenced: PBMCs. The source is an older man in good health and CMV-seronegative. The CDR3 runs from the conserved cysteine through the conserved F or W. A D gene is named only where the DNA matches it firmly. The size of a clone is reported for some rows only, either as once, few or many, or as a class for expanded clones.

size	D	V	J	CDR3	DNA
NA	TRBD2	TRBV18	TRBJ2-7	CASSPPVGLAGYEQYF	TGTGCCAGCTCACCACCGGTGGGACTAGCGGGCTACGAGCAGTACTTC
few	NA	TRBV28	TRBJ2-7	CASYSRAYEQYF	TGTGCCAGCTATAGCAGGGCCTACGAGCAGTACTTC
NA	NA	TRBV29-1	TRBJ1-4	CSVSPGGGRDEKLFF	TGCAGCGTTTCCCCGGGAGGGGGTAGGGATGAAAAACTGTTTTTT
NA	TRBD1	TRBV30	TRBJ1-5	CAWSGGTGRYQPQHF	TGTGCCTGGAGTGGGGGGACAGGGAGATATCAGCCCCAGCATTTT
NA	TRBD2	TRBV4-1	TRBJ2-4	CASSLTSGGTKNIQYF	TGCGCCAGCAGCCTGACTAGCGGAGGGACGAAAAACATTCAGTACTTC
NA	NA	TRBV5-6	TRBJ1-2	CASSWALGGYGYTF	TGTGCCAGCAGCTGGGCCTTAGGGGGCTATGGCTACACCTTC
NA	TRBD2	TRBV30	TRBJ2-3	CAWRGPGLAGADTQYF	TGTGCCTGGAGAGGTCCGGGACTAGCGGGAGCAGATACGCAGTATTTT
few	NA	TRBV7-2	TRBJ2-5	CASSPPRRQQYF	TGTGCCAGCAGCCCACCCCGGCGGCAGCAGTACTTC
NA	NA	TRBV7-2	TRBJ1-2	CASSFGGEDGYTF	TGTGCCAGCAGCTTCGGGGGGGAGGATGGCTACACCTTC
NA	NA	TRBV18	TRBJ2-2	CASSPPGPSRVTGELFF	TGTGCCAGCTCACCACCGGGGCCCAGCCGGGTCACCGGGGAGCTGTTTTTT
NA	NA	TRBV5-4	TRBJ1-2	CASSLGGYSNYGYTF	TGTGCCAGCAGCTTGGGAGGTTATTCTAACTATGGCTACACCTTC
NA	TRBD1	TRBV5-5	TRBJ1-1	CASSLTGGVNTEAFF	TGTGCCAGCAGCTTGACAGGGGGCGTGAACACTGAAGCTTTCTTT
few	TRBD2	TRBV27	TRBJ2-1	CASSLLAGGGSYNEQFF	TGTGCCAGCAGTTTATTAGCGGGGGGCGGCTCCTACAATGAGCAGTTCTTC
NA	TRBD1	TRBV10-1	TRBJ2-7	CASSDPGTGVNEQYF	TGCGCCAGCAGTGACCCCGGGACAGGGGTCAACGAGCAGTACTTC
few	NA	TRBV5-1	TRBJ2-7	CASSLDSRFSYEQYF	TGCGCCAGCAGCTTAGATAGTCGGTTCTCCTACGAGCAGTACTTC
NA	TRBD2	TRBV28	TRBJ2-1	CASSLAGGLYNEQFF	TGTGCCAGCAGTTTGGCGGGGGGCCTGTACAATGAGCAGTTCTTC
NA	TRBD2	TRBV30	TRBJ2-3	CAWRSASGRAVTQYF	TGTGCCTGGAGATCGGCTAGCGGGAGGGCCGTTACGCAGTATTTT